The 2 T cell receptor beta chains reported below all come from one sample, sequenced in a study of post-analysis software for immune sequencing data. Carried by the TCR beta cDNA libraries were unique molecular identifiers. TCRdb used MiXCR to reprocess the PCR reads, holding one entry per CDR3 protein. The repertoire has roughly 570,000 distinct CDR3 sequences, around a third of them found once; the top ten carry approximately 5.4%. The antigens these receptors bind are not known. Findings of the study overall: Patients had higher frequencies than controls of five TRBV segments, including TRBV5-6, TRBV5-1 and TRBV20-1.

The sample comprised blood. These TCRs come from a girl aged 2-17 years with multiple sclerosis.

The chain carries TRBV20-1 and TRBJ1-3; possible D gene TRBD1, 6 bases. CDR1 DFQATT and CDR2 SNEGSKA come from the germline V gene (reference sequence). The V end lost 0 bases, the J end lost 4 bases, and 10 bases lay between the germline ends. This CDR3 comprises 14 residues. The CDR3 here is CSARDRGTGNTIYF. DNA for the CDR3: TGCAGTGCTAGAGACCGAGGGACAGGAAACACCATATATTTT.

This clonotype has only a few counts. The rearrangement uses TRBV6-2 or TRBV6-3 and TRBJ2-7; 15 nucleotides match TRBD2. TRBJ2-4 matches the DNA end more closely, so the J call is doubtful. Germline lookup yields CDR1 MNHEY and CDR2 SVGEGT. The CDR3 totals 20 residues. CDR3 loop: CASSTKAGLAGGQLKNIQYF. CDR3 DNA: TGTGCCAGCAGCACTAAAGCGGGACTAGCGGGGGGTCAACTCAAAAACATTCAGTACTTC.